A selection of T cell receptor beta chains follows, all from one sample in a study of blood T cells in healthy people across ages. TCRdb reanalysed the 5' RACE reads using MiXCR and keeps one entry per CDR3 protein. Of about 1,600,000 distinct CDR3 sequences listed, 42% are singletons. Sequencing input: blood. The source is a woman aged 18 to 35 in good health. The CDR3 runs from the conserved cysteine through the conserved F or W. Each record gives: D gene, J gene, V gene, clone size, CDR3 DNA, CDR3 protein. D genes are given only for firm matches. Some rows have no size entry. The others give once, few or many, or a class for an expanded clone.

TRBD2 TRBJ2-1 TRBV4-1 - TGCGCCAGCAGCCATGGGGGGGGAGGGATCAGCAATGAGCAGTTCTTC CASSHGGGGISNEQFF
- TRBJ1-2 TRBV6-1 - TGTGCCAGCAGTGGTTCGACAGACACTGCTAACTATGGCTACACCTTC CASSGSTDTANYGYTF
- TRBJ2-7 TRBV12-3/TRBV12-4 - TGTGCCAGCAGCCGAGTAAGGGGGAGATCCCACGAGCAGTACTTC CASSRVRGRSHEQYF
TRBD2 TRBJ2-1 TRBV5-6 - TGTGCCAGCAGCTCTCCCGGGACTAGCGGGGGGGCGAACAATGAGCAGTTCTTC CASSSPGTSGGANNEQFF
TRBD1 TRBJ2-1 TRBV6-5 - TGTGCCAGCAGCCCCCTGCCGGGACAGGGGAGGGACGAGCAGTTCTTC CASSPLPGQGRDEQFF
- TRBJ2-4 TRBV18 - TGTGCCACCTCACCGGGCAGCCTGGGAGCCAAAAACATTCAGTACTTC CATSPGSLGAKNIQYF
TRBD1 TRBJ2-5 TRBV5-1 - TGCGCCAGCAGCCTACCCGGGACAGGGGGGCATGAGCAGTACTTC CASSLPGTGGHEQYF
- TRBJ1-2 TRBV6-5 - TGTGCCAGCAGTTACTCCGTGGAGGGGAACTATGGCTACACCTTC CASSYSVEGNYGYTF
- TRBJ2-5 TRBV7-9 few TGTGCCAGCAGCTTTTCTCTTGAGACCCAGTACTTC CASSFSLETQYF
- TRBJ2-2 TRBV10-3 - TGTGCCATCAGTGAGCACGAAAACACCGGGGAGCTGTTTTTT CAISEHENTGELFF
- TRBJ1-1 TRBV12-3/TRBV12-4 - TGTGCCAGCATCTCGCCGGAGGGGACTGAAGCTTTCTTT CASISPEGTEAFF
TRBD2 TRBJ2-3 TRBV28 - TGTGCCAGCAGTTTCGGGCGGGAGGGGTCAGATACGCAGTATTTT CASSFGREGSDTQYF
TRBD1 TRBJ1-1 TRBV6-5 - TGTGCCAGCAGTTACTCGATTGGGGCGGAAGGGGACAGATTTCTCAACACTGAAGCTTTCTTT CASSYSIGAEGDRFLNTEAFF
- TRBJ1-5 TRBV29-1 - TGCAGCGTCGCTGACAGCTCAGCGGACTCTCCCCAGCATTTT CSVADSSADSPQHF
- TRBJ2-5 TRBV7-9 once TGTGCCAGCAGCGTTGGCAGATACAATGAGCAGTACTTC CASSVGRYNEQYF
- TRBJ2-1 TRBV6-5 - TGTGCCAGCAGTTACTGGGTGGGGTCCGACAATGAGCAGTTCTTC CASSYWVGSDNEQFF
- TRBJ1-1 TRBV12-5 - TGCGCTAGTGGTTTGGTACACACAGGGAGCACTGAAGCTTTCTTT CASGLVHTGSTEAFF
- TRBJ1-2 TRBV18 - TGTGCCAGCTCCTCCGAGACACACTATGGCTACACCTTC CASSSETHYGYTF
TRBD2 TRBJ2-1 TRBV12-3/TRBV12-4 - TGTGCCAGCAGCCCCCTGACTAGCGGGAGCGGCAATGAGCAGTTCTTC CASSPLTSGSGNEQFF
TRBD2 TRBJ2-7 TRBV28 few TGTGCCAGCAGGTCCTCGCGGGAGGGTAAGAACGAGCAGTACTTC CASRSSREGKNEQYF
- TRBJ2-1 TRBV4-1 few TGCGCCAGCAGCCAAGATCGGCAGGGTTCCTACAATGAGCAGTTCTTC CASSQDRQGSYNEQFF
- TRBJ1-1 TRBV7-8 - TGTGCCAGCAGCCCAGTTGGAGGGGGAGCCCGAGAAGCTTTCTTT CASSPVGGGAREAFF
- TRBJ2-3 TRBV2 once TGTGCCAGCAGTGAACTGGTCACAGATACGCAGTATTTT CASSELVTDTQYF
- TRBJ2-7 TRBV7-9 few TGTGCCAGCCGCGCCGATCTCTCCTACGAGCAGTACTTC CASRADLSYEQYF
- TRBJ2-1 TRBV10-2 few TGCGCCAGCAGGGCGACAGGAACAGAGACCCAGTTCTTC CASRATGTETQFF
- TRBJ1-1 TRBV30 few TGTGCCTGGAGTAGCGGGCTCGAAGCTTTCTTT CAWSSGLEAFF
- TRBJ2-7 TRBV6-6 once TGTGCCAGCAGTTACGGTGGCAGCAACTTCTACAATGAGCAGTACTTC CASSYGGSNFYNEQYF
- TRBJ1-4 TRBV2 - TGTGCCAGCACGGCCGATCTGAATGAAAAACTGTTTTTT CASTADLNEKLFF
- TRBJ2-3 TRBV27 - TGTGCCAGCAGACTGTCGACAGGAGGGCGCACAGATACGCAGTATTTT CASRLSTGGRTDTQYF
TRBD1 TRBJ1-4 TRBV6-1 - TGTGCCAGCAAGGGACAGGGGTATGAAAAACTGTTTTTT CASKGQGYEKLFF
TRBD1 TRBJ2-7 TRBV28 few TGTGCCAGCAGCTCCACATGGACAGGGATCTACGAGCAGTACTTC CASSSTWTGIYEQYF
- TRBJ1-2 TRBV29-1 few TGCAGCGTTGACCGGTACTATGGCTACACCTTC CSVDRYYGYTF
TRBD2 TRBJ2-3 TRBV6-5 - TGTGCCAGCAGTTACTCGGGTCTAGCGGGGGGCTACACAGATACGCAGTATTTT CASSYSGLAGGYTDTQYF
- TRBJ2-6 TRBV20-1 - TGCAGTGCTGGGGACTCTGGGGCCAGCGTCCTGACTTTC CSAGDSGASVLTF
TRBD1 TRBJ2-7 TRBV6-1 - TGTGCCAGTGTGGGACAGACCTACGAGCAGTACTTC CASVGQTYEQYF
TRBD2 TRBJ2-3 TRBV7-9 - TGTGCCAGCACATATCCGGGACTAGCGGGAGGTGCGGTAGATACGCAGTATTTT CASTYPGLAGGAVDTQYF
- TRBJ2-1 TRBV6-1 - TGTGCCAGCAGCCGGGACCTGACGGGAAATGAGCAGTTCTTC CASSRDLTGNEQFF
- TRBJ2-1 TRBV7-9 - TGTGCCAGCAGCTTAGGGTCGGAACAGGGCCACAATGAGCAGTTCTTC CASSLGSEQGHNEQFF
- TRBJ1-2 TRBV27 few TGTGCCAGCAGTTACGTCCCCGGTCAGTATGGCTACACCTTC CASSYVPGQYGYTF
TRBD2 TRBJ2-7 TRBV7-2 many TGTGCCAGCAGCTTGGCCGGGACTAGCGGCTACGAGCAGTACTTC CASSLAGTSGYEQYF
- TRBJ2-2 TRBV13 - TGTGCCAGCAGCCTCCGGACTAAAAAGACCGGGGAGCTGTTTTTT CASSLRTKKTGELFF
TRBD2 TRBJ2-3 TRBV11-2 few TGTGCCAGCAGCTTAGCCCCTAGCGGGGGTTCAACAGATACGCAGTATTTT CASSLAPSGGSTDTQYF
- TRBJ1-2 TRBV6-1 - TGTGCCAGCACTTCGAAGACCCTGCAAGGCTACACCTTC CASTSKTLQGYTF
- TRBJ2-5 TRBV12-3/TRBV12-4 - TGTGCCAGCAGTAACAGGGACCTCGGGGAGACCCAGTACTTC CASSNRDLGETQYF
TRBD1 TRBJ2-3 TRBV7-2 - TGTGCCAGCAGCCCCCAGACAGGGTTGGATACGCAGTATTTT CASSPQTGLDTQYF
- TRBJ1-6 TRBV6-5 - TGTGCCAGCAGTTACGGTGGGGCGGGTTCACCCCTCCACTTT CASSYGGAGSPLHF